Listed below are T cell receptor beta chains from one sample, sequenced in a study of blood T cell repertoires in COVID-19. Here immunoSEQ multiplex PCR was the method, and the copy in TCRdb shows in-frame clones only, minus some. The repertoire holds some 260,000 clones, with about 80% as singletons. Material for sequencing was peripheral blood. The receptors originated from a woman aged 80 or older with active or convalescent COVID-19. Both conserved end residues are part of each CDR3. The D gene is left open where the match is weak. A row's size may be missing; if present it is once, few, many or a size class.

j_gene,abundance,v_gene,d_gene,CDR3nt,CDR3aa
TRBJ2-3,NA,TRBV5-1,NA,TGCGCCAGCAGTCTTCTGTCGGGAACAGATACGCAGTATTTT,CASSLLSGTDTQYF
TRBJ2-1,once,TRBV6-1,TRBD2,TGTGCCAGCAGTGAACCAAAGCGGGGGGCCTTACATGAGCAGTTCTTC,CASSEPKRGALHEQFF
TRBJ1-3,NA,TRBV18,TRBD1,TGTGCCAGCTCACCGAAGACAGGGATCTCTGGAAACACCATATATTTT,CASSPKTGISGNTIYF
TRBJ2-1,NA,TRBV4-2,TRBD2,TGTGCCAGCAGGCCCGCCCTAGCGGGGGGACACAATGAGCAGTTCTTC,CASRPALAGGHNEQFF
TRBJ1-4,few,TRBV7-9,NA,TGTGCCAGCAGCTTAGCGGAGACAGGACGTGAAAAACTGTTTTTT,CASSLAETGREKLFF
TRBJ1-5,NA,TRBV24-1,NA,TGTGCCACCAGTGAGGGAGGGACCATTAGCAATCAGCCCCAGCATTTT,CATSEGGTISNQPQHF
TRBJ1-2,NA,TRBV24-1,TRBD1,TGTGCCACCAGTGATGGACAGGGTTTTGGCTACACCTTC,CATSDGQGFGYTF
TRBJ2-5,NA,TRBV4-1,TRBD2,TGCGCCAGCAGCCAACTGGGACTAGCGGGGGAGACCCAGTACTTC,CASSQLGLAGETQYF
TRBJ1-1,NA,TRBV9,NA,TGTGCCAGCAGCGTAGTGAGGTTGAACACTGAAGCTTTCTTT,CASSVVRLNTEAFF
TRBJ1-5,once,TRBV24-1,NA,TGTGCCACCAGTGACCACCGGGACGGAGGGAGTCAGCCCCAGCATTTT,CATSDHRDGGSQPQHF
TRBJ2-7,NA,TRBV2,NA,TGTGCCAGCAATCGCGGGGGCCCTACCTACGAGCAGTACTTC,CASNRGGPTYEQYF
TRBJ2-3,NA,TRBV14,NA,TGTGCCAGCAGCCGCTGGGACTTGAGTGAGGATACGCAGTATTTT,CASSRWDLSEDTQYF
TRBJ2-1,NA,TRBV21-1,NA,TGTGCCAGCAGCGACCGGGACAGGGGCCTTTACAATGAGCAGTTCTTC,CASSDRDRGLYNEQFF
TRBJ2-2,NA,TRBV5-4,NA,TGTGCCAGCAGGCGTCGATTGAGCACCGGGGAGCTGTTTTTT,CASRRRLSTGELFF
TRBJ2-4,NA,TRBV24-1,NA,TGTGCCACCAGTGACCACCGGACAGAGAGAAGCAAAAACATTCAGTACTTC,CATSDHRTERSKNIQYF
TRBJ2-5,NA,TRBV5-1,TRBD1,TGCGCCAGCAGCTCAGGACAGGGGATTTTCGGTGAGGAGACCCAGTACTTC,CASSSGQGIFGEETQYF
TRBJ1-1,NA,TRBV5-6,NA,TGTGCCAGCAGCTCGCCTGTTCGGGGGGACACTGAAGCTTTCTTT,CASSSPVRGDTEAFF
TRBJ2-1,NA,TRBV3-1/TRBV3-2,TRBD2,TGTGCCAGCAGCCTCACCCTCACTAGCGCTCCGGGAGAGCAGTTCTTC,CASSLTLTSAPGEQFF
TRBJ2-3,NA,TRBV2,TRBD2,TGTGCCAGCAGTGGAACTAGCGGGAGAGGCACAGATACGCAGTATTTT,CASSGTSGRGTDTQYF
TRBJ2-6,NA,TRBV3-1/TRBV3-2,NA,TGTGCCAGCAGCCAAGTTACCAGGGCAAGCCTCTCTGGGGCCAACGTCCTGACTTTC,CASSQVTRASLSGANVLTF
TRBJ1-2,NA,TRBV2,NA,TGTGCCAGCAGCCGCAGAGGGCGATATAACTATGGCTACACCTTC,CASSRRGRYNYGYTF
TRBJ2-7,NA,TRBV27,NA,TGTGCCAGCAGTCCTCGGGACTCCCGCGAGCAGTACTTC,CASSPRDSREQYF
TRBJ2-7,NA,TRBV5-4,TRBD1,TGTGCCAGCAGCCCCCAGGGGGCTGGCGAGCAGTACTTC,CASSPQGAGEQYF
TRBJ2-3,NA,TRBV28,TRBD1,TGTGCCAGCATTAGGGACAGGGGTTACGATACGCAGTATTTT,CASIRDRGYDTQYF
TRBJ2-1,NA,TRBV11-2,TRBD2,TGTGCCAGCAGCCGGGACTACCACTACAATGAGCAGTTCTTC,CASSRDYHYNEQFF
TRBJ1-2,NA,TRBV18,NA,TGTGCCAGCTCATTAAAGACAGGCCCCTATGGCTACACCTTC,CASSLKTGPYGYTF
TRBJ2-2,NA,TRBV30,NA,TGTGCCTGGAGTGTGGGGGGTTCCGGGGAGCTGTTTTTT,CAWSVGGSGELFF
TRBJ2-1,NA,TRBV3-1/TRBV3-2,TRBD2,TGTGCCAGCAGCCAGGCCGGAGCGGGGGTTCGAGAGTTCTTC,CASSQAGAGVREFF
TRBJ1-2,NA,TRBV19,NA,TGTGCCAGTAGTCCCGTTGGGCAGGGGTTTAATGGCTACACCTTC,CASSPVGQGFNGYTF
TRBJ2-7,NA,TRBV28,NA,TGTGCCAGCACCCCTAGTTCGCGGGAGCAGTACTTC,CASTPSSREQYF
TRBJ1-6,NA,TRBV5-6,NA,TGTGCCAGCAGCTTGCGTCTCTCCTATAATTCACCCCTCCACTTT,CASSLRLSYNSPLHF
TRBJ2-2,few,TRBV7-9,NA,TGTGCCAGCAGCTTAGGGCGGGGGCGCACCGGGGAGCTGTTTTTT,CASSLGRGRTGELFF